This passage covers 8 T cell receptor beta chains from one sample sequenced in a study of blood T cells in healthy people across ages (dated by TCRdb to between 2014 and 2017). The library came from 5' RACE. The sample was run on an Illumina HiSeq 2500. A second PCR of about 6 to 12 cycles was run with a J-beta primer mix and a sample-barcoded 5' primer. The raw public reads went through TCRdb reprocessing: fastp at Q25, MiXCR clone calling, in-frame beta chains kept. Each CDR3 protein gets just one entry, which takes the most common genes and DNA from the rows behind it. In all, the sample holds 700,000 to 800,000 distinct CDR3 sequences, and 43% of those were seen once. Less than 25% of the sample lies in the top ten. Sequencing was performed on blood. Every receptor here comes from a woman aged 60 to 75 in good health.

Only a few counts were recorded for this clonotype. J is TRBJ2-3 and V is TRBV3-1, with 8 bases lining up with TRBD2. Germline lookup yields CDR1 LGHDT and CDR2 YNNKEL (reference sequence). Trimming removed 1 base from V and 0 bases from J; junction bases left unmatched: 3. This CDR3 contains 16 residues. The CDR3 protein is CASSQGSGGSTDTQYF. In DNA, the CDR3 is TGTGCCAGCAGCCAAGGAAGCGGGGGTAGCACAGATACGCAGTATTTT.

In nucleotides, the CDR3 is TGCAGCGTTCTTACAGGGGATAAGCCAGATACGCAGTATTTT. This encodes CSVLTGDKPDTQYF. The chain links TRBV29-1 to TRBJ2-3; 7 bases agree with TRBD1. Looked up from germline, CDR1 is SQVTM and CDR2 is ANQGSEA. The CDR3 sequence is 14 residues long. The V and J ends lost 5 bases and 4 bases, in that order; junction bases with no gene match: 9.

This clonotype was observed many times. The V gene is TRBV7-3, the J gene TRBJ1-2, with D possibly TRBD1 on 5 matching bases. There are 14 residues in the CDR3. Trimming took off 0 bases at V and 8 bases at J, with 13 bases between the two ends. From germline, CDR1 is SGHTA and CDR2 FQGTGA. CDR3 amino acids: CASSLTPAQGGYTF. CDR3 DNA: TGTGCCAGCAGCTTAACGCCGGCTCAGGGAGGCTACACCTTC.

This clonotype has only one observation. The gene calls are TRBV6-6 and TRBJ2-7; D is perhaps TRBD1 (5 bases). The V end lost 6 bases, the J end lost 0 bases, and 12 bases lay between the germline ends. This CDR3 has 14 amino acids. CDR1 and CDR2 (germline): MNHNY, SVGAGI (reference sequence). The CDR3 sequence is CASRSDSGSYEQYF. CDR3 coding DNA: TGTGCCAGCAGATCTGACAGTGGCTCCTACGAGCAGTACTTC.

CDR3 sequence: CASSSRDRVAYEQYF. CDR3 sequence (DNA): TGTGCCAGCAGCTCCCGGGACAGGGTGGCCTACGAGCAGTACTTC. The J gene is TRBJ2-7, the V gene TRBV7-9, with 9 bases matching TRBD1. Germline V CDR1 and CDR2: SEHNR, FQNEAQ (reference sequence). J was trimmed by 2 bases and V by 4 bases; bases with no gene match: 6. The CDR3 length is 15 residues. The full variable domain, its missing parts supplied by reference TRBV7-9 and TRBJ2-7, is DTGVSQNPRHKITKRGQNVTFRCDPISEHNRLYWYRQTLGQGPEFLTYFQNEAQLEKSRLLSDRFSAERPKGSFSTLEIQRTEQGDSAMYLCASSSRDRVAYEQYFGPGTRLTVT.

This rearrangement joins TRBV29-1 to TRBJ2-1; TRBD2 agrees at 7 bases. The assigned J gene may be wrong: the sequence end matches TRBJ2-7 better. The CDR3 length is 13 residues. Germline loops: CDR1 SQVTM, CDR2 ANQGSEA. The CDR3 loop reads CSVEGLAKYEQYF. DNA for the CDR3: TGCAGCGTTGAAGGACTAGCTAAGTACGAGCAGTACTTC.

The J gene is TRBJ2-7, the V gene TRBV20-1; no firm D call. Germline-derived CDR1 and CDR2 are DFQATT and SNEGSKA (reference sequence). With 8 bases removed from V and 5 bases from J, the gap between germline ends came to 10 bases. This CDR3 comprises 10 residues. The CDR3 spells CSTSLDEQYF. The DNA for the CDR3 is TGCAGTACTTCACTCGACGAGCAGTACTTC.

The genes are TRBV9 and TRBJ2-7, with 8 bases that match TRBD1. After removal of 3 bases from V and 3 bases from J, the junction contained 8 bases not matched to a gene. Germline loops: CDR1 SGDLS, CDR2 YYNGEE. The length of the CDR3 is 15 residues. CDR3 DNA sequence: TGTGCCAGCAGCGCCGGGACAGGTAAAATCTACGAGCAGTACTTC. It specifies CASSAGTGKIYEQYF.